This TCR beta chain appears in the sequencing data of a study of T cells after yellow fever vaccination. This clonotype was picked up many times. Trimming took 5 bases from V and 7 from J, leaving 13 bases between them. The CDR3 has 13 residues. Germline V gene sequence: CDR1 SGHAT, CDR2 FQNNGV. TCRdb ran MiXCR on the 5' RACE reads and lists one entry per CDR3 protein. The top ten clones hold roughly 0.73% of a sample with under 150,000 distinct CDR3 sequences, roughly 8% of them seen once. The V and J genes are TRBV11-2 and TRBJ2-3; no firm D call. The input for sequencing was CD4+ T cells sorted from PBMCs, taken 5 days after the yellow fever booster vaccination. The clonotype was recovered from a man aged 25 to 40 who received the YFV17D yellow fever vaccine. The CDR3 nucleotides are TGTGCCAGCAGCGACGGACCGTTGAATACGCAGTATTTT. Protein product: CASSDGPLNTQYF.